The rows below give T cell receptor beta chains drawn from one sample of a study of identifying expanded T cells in peripheral blood. This table comes from immunoSEQ multiplex PCR, and its TCRdb copy is limited to in-frame clones, with some not included. The table lists fewer than 85,000 clones, approximately 84% of them singletons. Sequencing was done on a sample of blood. The source of these receptors is a person between 18 and 70 years old in good health. CDR3s include the opening cysteine and the closing phenylalanine or tryptophan. Each record gives: V gene, J gene, clone size, D gene, CDR3 protein, CDR3 DNA. A D gene is named only where the DNA matches it firmly. Expanded clones are given a class, and other clones once, few, many or no size at all.

V: TRBV5-1
J: TRBJ1-3
size: NA
D: NA
CDR3: CASSLEGNTIYF
DNA: TGCGCCAGCAGCTTGGAGGGAAACACCATATATTTT

V: TRBV5-1
J: TRBJ2-5
size: NA
D: TRBD2
CDR3: CASSPFGREGLETQYF
DNA: TGCGCCAGCAGCCCGTTTGGGCGGGAGGGCCTAGAGACCCAGTACTTC

V: TRBV10-3
J: TRBJ2-3
size: NA
D: TRBD2
CDR3: CAISPSGGTSTDTQYF
DNA: TGTGCCATCAGTCCTAGCGGGGGGACTAGCACAGATACGCAGTATTTT

V: TRBV7-9
J: TRBJ1-2
size: NA
D: NA
CDR3: CASSPVLNYGYTF
DNA: TGTGCCAGCAGCCCCGTTTTAAACTATGGCTACACCTTC

V: TRBV5-1
J: TRBJ2-3
size: NA
D: TRBD2
CDR3: CASSLEPTSGRSTDTQYF
DNA: TGCGCCAGCAGCTTGGAACCAACTAGCGGGAGGAGCACAGATACGCAGTATTTT

V: TRBV7-3
J: TRBJ1-2
size: NA
D: TRBD1
CDR3: CASSLGQGGGYTF
DNA: TGTGCCAGCAGCTTAGGACAGGGCGGCGGCTACACCTTC

V: TRBV19
J: TRBJ2-5
size: NA
D: TRBD1
CDR3: CASRRTGGGETQYF
DNA: TGTGCCAGTAGAAGGACAGGGGGCGGGGAGACCCAGTACTTC

V: TRBV18
J: TRBJ2-2
size: few
D: TRBD2
CDR3: CASSPKAGGQDTGELFF
DNA: TGTGCCAGCTCACCCAAAGCGGGAGGTCAGGACACCGGGGAGCTGTTTTTT

V: TRBV15
J: TRBJ2-7
size: once
D: NA
CDR3: CATSQELAEAYEQYF
DNA: TGTGCCACCAGCCAAGAGCTAGCTGAGGCCTACGAGCAGTACTTC

V: TRBV19
J: TRBJ2-7
size: once
D: TRBD1
CDR3: CASSKDGQGTYEQYF
DNA: TGTGCCAGTAGTAAGGACGGACAGGGTACCTACGAGCAGTACTTC

V: TRBV7-2
J: TRBJ1-2
size: NA
D: NA
CDR3: CASSNLAGAGDYGYTF
DNA: TGTGCCAGCAGCAATCTAGCCGGGGCAGGGGACTATGGCTACACCTTC

V: TRBV28
J: TRBJ1-5
size: few
D: NA
CDR3: CASSRRSQPQHF
DNA: TGTGCCAGCAGCCGCCGAAGTCAGCCCCAGCATTTT

V: TRBV14
J: TRBJ1-4
size: NA
D: NA
CDR3: CASSPNRLGNEKLFF
DNA: TGTGCCAGCAGCCCGAACAGGTTGGGAAATGAAAAACTGTTTTTT

V: TRBV10-3
J: TRBJ2-3
size: NA
D: TRBD2
CDR3: CAIAGGQGTDTQYF
DNA: TGTGCCATCGCGGGGGGGCAGGGCACAGATACGCAGTATTTT

V: TRBV19
J: TRBJ2-1
size: NA
D: TRBD1
CDR3: CASSILGTGVYNEQFF
DNA: TGTGCCAGTAGTATATTGGGGACAGGGGTTTACAATGAGCAGTTCTTC

V: TRBV28
J: TRBJ2-7
size: NA
D: TRBD2
CDR3: CASSLGTSGTYEQYF
DNA: TGTGCCAGCAGCTTAGGGACTAGCGGTACCTACGAGCAGTACTTC

V: TRBV4-1
J: TRBJ2-2
size: NA
D: TRBD1
CDR3: CASSRQGDAGELFF
DNA: TGCGCCAGCAGTCGACAGGGAGATGCCGGGGAGCTGTTTTTT

V: TRBV11-3
J: TRBJ2-1
size: NA
D: NA
CDR3: CASSLAGEVWNEQFF
DNA: TGTGCCAGCAGCCTTGCGGGCGAGGTTTGGAATGAGCAGTTCTTC

V: TRBV2
J: TRBJ1-1
size: NA
D: NA
CDR3: CASSEGHPGTEAFF
DNA: TGTGCCAGCAGTGAGGGACACCCGGGCACTGAAGCTTTCTTT

V: TRBV28
J: TRBJ2-5
size: NA
D: NA
CDR3: CASSLLETQYF
DNA: TGTGCCAGCAGTTTGTTGGAGACCCAGTACTTC

V: TRBV21-1
J: TRBJ2-7
size: NA
D: NA
CDR3: CASTGQGAGEQYF
DNA: TGTGCCAGCACGGGACAGGGGGCTGGAGAGCAGTACTTC

V: TRBV7-5
J: TRBJ1-5
size: NA
D: NA
CDR3: CARSPSSGWANQPQHF
DNA: TGTGCCAGAAGCCCCTCCTCCGGGTGGGCCAATCAGCCCCAGCATTTT

V: TRBV19
J: TRBJ2-1
size: NA
D: TRBD2
CDR3: CASSSRGSGTSRGAQFF
DNA: TGTGCCAGTAGTAGCAGGGGTAGCGGGACCTCTCGGGGTGCGCAGTTCTTC

V: TRBV28
J: TRBJ2-7
size: NA
D: NA
CDR3: CASSSPRQSYEQYF
DNA: TGTGCCAGCAGTTCGCCCCGACAGTCCTACGAGCAGTACTTC

V: TRBV4-2
J: TRBJ2-7
size: once
D: NA
CDR3: CASSQDWGAAPYEQYF
DNA: TGTGCCAGCAGCCAAGATTGGGGGGCTGCCCCTTACGAGCAGTACTTC

V: TRBV28
J: TRBJ2-7
size: NA
D: NA
CDR3: CASSPRGPYEQYF
DNA: TGTGCCAGCAGCCCTAGGGGCCCTTACGAGCAGTACTTC

V: TRBV7-2
J: TRBJ1-1
size: NA
D: NA
CDR3: CASRINGEYGTEAFF
DNA: TGTGCCAGCAGGATTAACGGGGAGTACGGCACTGAAGCTTTCTTT

V: TRBV11-3
J: TRBJ2-2
size: NA
D: NA
CDR3: CASSPVGNTGELFF
DNA: TGTGCCAGCAGCCCCGTGGGAAACACCGGGGAGCTGTTTTTT

V: TRBV21-1
J: TRBJ1-5
size: NA
D: NA
CDR3: CASSKGDRVVSNQPQHF
DNA: TGTGCCAGCAGCAAAGGCGACAGGGTGGTTAGCAATCAGCCCCAGCATTTT

V: TRBV19
J: TRBJ1-2
size: NA
D: TRBD1
CDR3: CASSKTVDTGVWGYTF
DNA: TGTGCCAGTAGTAAGACCGTGGATACAGGGGTCTGGGGCTACACCTTC

V: TRBV5-1
J: TRBJ2-1
size: NA
D: TRBD2
CDR3: CASRRLAGGGNEQFF
DNA: TGCGCCAGCAGGAGACTAGCGGGAGGAGGCAATGAGCAGTTCTTC

V: TRBV9
J: TRBJ2-3
size: NA
D: TRBD2
CDR3: CASSVDPLSSGRTTDTQYF
DNA: TGTGCCAGCAGCGTCGACCCCTTGAGTAGCGGGAGGACCACAGATACGCAGTATTTT

V: TRBV7-2
J: TRBJ1-2
size: NA
D: NA
CDR3: CASSLSGADYGYTF
DNA: TGTGCCAGCAGCTTATCGGGGGCAGACTATGGCTACACCTTC

V: TRBV19
J: TRBJ2-1
size: NA
D: NA
CDR3: CASSLGRTYNEQFF
DNA: TGTGCCAGTAGCCTTGGACGGACCTACAATGAGCAGTTCTTC

V: TRBV14
J: TRBJ2-2
size: NA
D: TRBD2
CDR3: CASSQVPAGVTGELFF
DNA: TGTGCCAGCAGCCAAGTTCCAGCGGGAGTCACCGGGGAGCTGTTTTTT

V: TRBV4-3
J: TRBJ2-3
size: NA
D: NA
CDR3: CASSQGGGGVDTQYF
DNA: TGCGCCAGCAGCCAAGGTGGGGGAGGAGTAGATACGCAGTATTTT

V: TRBV5-1
J: TRBJ1-1
size: NA
D: NA
CDR3: CASSLERADPGANTEAFF
DNA: TGCGCCAGCAGCTTGGAAAGGGCAGACCCGGGGGCGAACACTGAAGCTTTCTTT

V: TRBV30
J: TRBJ2-1
size: NA
D: NA
CDR3: CAWFKTGTASNEQFF
DNA: TGTGCCTGGTTTAAAACCGGGACTGCAAGCAATGAGCAGTTCTTC

V: TRBV19
J: TRBJ2-1
size: NA
D: TRBD2
CDR3: CASSIAGGDDEQFF
DNA: TGTGCCAGTAGTATAGCGGGAGGGGATGATGAGCAGTTCTTC